This TCR beta chain was captured by sequencing in a study of blood T cell repertoires in COVID-19. Profiled with immunoSEQ multiplex PCR; TCRdb holds only in-frame clones, not every one. Counted here are about 260,000 clones, over 75% occurring once; the ten biggest clones make up around 0.67%. This TCR was sampled from a human donor in a cohort sampled during active COVID-19. Sequencing used peripheral blood.

The CDR3 sequence: CASSLKGGGTSTDTQYF. CDR3 in DNA: TGTGCCAGCAGCTTGAAGGGCGGGGGTACTAGCACAGATACGCAGTATTTT. The chain joins TRBV5-4 to TRBJ2-3; the match to TRBD2 covers 7 bases. V shed 1 base and J 0 bases; nucleotides not matched to a gene: 8. CDR1 and CDR2 from the germline V gene are SGHNT and YYREEE (reference sequence). The CDR3 loop spans 17 amino acids.